This T cell receptor beta chain was sequenced during a study of T cell responses to AZD1222 COVID-19 vaccine. On this clone itself: The antigen is unknown.

Sequencing was performed with immunoSEQ multiplex PCR; in TCRdb, only in-frame clones are kept and a portion is missing. The data contain about 93,000 clones, about nine tenths of them singletons. Findings and caveats of the study: It should be noted that donors were predominantly white British and more often female, and clonal diversity was possibly underestimated. Unmutated regions of variants are reportedly targeted by nearly half of spike-specific TCRs. Regions 160-218 and 743-854 held dominance among vaccine-associated CD4 TCRs, which spanned spike. AZD1222 recipients seropositive at baseline numbered only 6 or 7.

V gave up 4 bases and J gave up 4 bases, with 14 bases separating them. The CDR3 loop spans 15 amino acids. Germline-derived CDR1 and CDR2 are MDHEN and SYDVKM. The sequenced sample was peripheral blood, obtained on day 0 of MenACWY control vaccination. V usage is TRBV28 and J usage is TRBJ1-5; D is undetermined. The receptor's source is an adult in good health. CDR3 sequence: CASSSYNDGNQPQHF. As DNA, the CDR3 is TGTGCCAGCAGTTCTTACAACGACGGAAATCAGCCCCAGCATTTT.